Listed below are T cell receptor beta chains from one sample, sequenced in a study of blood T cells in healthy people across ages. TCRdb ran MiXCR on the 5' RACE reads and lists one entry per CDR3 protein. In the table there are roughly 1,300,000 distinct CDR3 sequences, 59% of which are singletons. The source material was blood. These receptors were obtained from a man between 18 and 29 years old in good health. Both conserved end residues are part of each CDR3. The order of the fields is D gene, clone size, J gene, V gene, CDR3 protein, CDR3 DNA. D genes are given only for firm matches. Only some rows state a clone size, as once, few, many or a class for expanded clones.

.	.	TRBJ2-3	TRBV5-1	CASSIGREATDTQYF	TGCGCCAGCAGCATTGGACGGGAAGCTACAGATACGCAGTATTTT
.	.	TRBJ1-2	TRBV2	CASSPDSFPAGYTF	TGTGCCAGCAGTCCCGACAGTTTCCCGGCTGGCTACACCTTC
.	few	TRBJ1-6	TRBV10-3	CAISEPLGRGESPLHF	TGTGCCATCAGTGAGCCCCTTGGCAGGGGAGAATCACCCCTCCACTTT
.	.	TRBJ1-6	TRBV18	CASSPSYNSPLHF	TGTGCCAGCAGCCCCTCCTATAATTCACCCCTCCACTTT
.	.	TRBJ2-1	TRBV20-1	CSAYGRGGGVYNEQFF	TGCAGTGCATACGGCCGTGGGGGTGGGGTTTACAATGAGCAGTTCTTC
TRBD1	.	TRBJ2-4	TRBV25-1	CASSASGTGGNIQYF	TGTGCCAGCAGTGCATCCGGGACAGGGGGTAACATTCAGTACTTC
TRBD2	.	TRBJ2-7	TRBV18	CASSLGLAGVPTLYEQYF	TGTGCCAGCTCCCTTGGACTAGCGGGAGTCCCCACCCTATACGAGCAGTACTTC
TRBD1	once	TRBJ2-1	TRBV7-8	CASSYHRGRGNEQFF	TGTGCCAGCAGCTATCACAGGGGTCGGGGCAATGAGCAGTTCTTC
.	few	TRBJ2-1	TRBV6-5	CASSSGGPLSSYNEQFF	TGTGCCAGCAGTTCGGGGGGCCCACTCTCCTCCTACAATGAGCAGTTCTTC
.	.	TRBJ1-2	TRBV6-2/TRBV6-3	CASSYVGIANYGYTF	TGTGCCAGCAGTTACGTCGGTATCGCTAACTATGGCTACACCTTC
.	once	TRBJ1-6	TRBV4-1	CASSQDLGGNSPLHF	TGCGCCAGCAGCCAAGATCTTGGGGGTAATTCACCCCTCCACTTT
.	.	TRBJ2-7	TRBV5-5	CASSLTGLYHNEQYF	TGTGCCAGCAGCTTAACAGGGTTATACCACAATGAGCAGTACTTC
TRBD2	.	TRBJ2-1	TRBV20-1	CSARGPITSGINNEQFF	TGCAGTGCTAGAGGGCCCATCACTAGCGGGATAAACAATGAGCAGTTCTTC
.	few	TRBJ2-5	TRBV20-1	CSARAYRSQETQYF	TGCAGTGCTAGAGCCTACAGGTCCCAAGAGACCCAGTACTTC
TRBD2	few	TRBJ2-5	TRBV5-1	CASSSLGAGEQETQYF	TGCGCCAGCAGCTCCCTCGGTGCGGGGGAGCAAGAGACCCAGTACTTC
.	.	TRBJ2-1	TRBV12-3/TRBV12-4	CASSPLVGEQFF	TGTGCCAGCAGCCCCCTTGTCGGTGAGCAGTTCTTC
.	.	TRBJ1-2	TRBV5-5	CASRSLQQGVYGYTF	TGTGCCAGCAGGTCACTCCAACAGGGAGTCTATGGCTACACCTTC
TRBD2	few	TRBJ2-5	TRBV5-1	CASSGRTSGGSVGETQYF	TGCGCCAGCAGCGGACGGACTAGCGGGGGGTCCGTCGGAGAGACCCAGTACTTC
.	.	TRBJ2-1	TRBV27	CASSSHGGSYNEQFF	TGTGCCAGCAGCTCCCACGGCGGTTCCTACAATGAGCAGTTCTTC
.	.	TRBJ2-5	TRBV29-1	CSVDYRETQYF	TGCAGCGTTGACTACAGGGAGACCCAGTACTTC
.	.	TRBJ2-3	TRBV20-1	CSARGGAPKIRGDTQYF	TGCAGTGCTAGAGGAGGGGCGCCGAAAATTAGAGGAGATACGCAGTATTTT
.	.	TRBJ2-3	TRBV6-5	CASSYHDTQYF	TGTGCCAGCAGTTACCATGATACGCAGTATTTT